This note documents a single TCR beta chain sequence. The source of the sample is a study of OX40 agonist ivuxolimab in advanced cancers. Overall study: Treatment of patients was with ivuxolimab, an agonistic anti-OX40 (CD134) antibody.

TCRdb's table, derived via immunoSEQ multiplex PCR, lists solely in-frame clones and lacks some. The data show roughly 53,000 clones, roughly 84% seen once. This CDR3 has 17 residues. V was trimmed by 1 base and J by 3 bases, leaving 19 bases between them. Germline lookup yields CDR1 KGHSH and CDR2 LQKENI. This TCR was recovered from an adult with an advanced solid tumor such as melanoma, head and neck, liver or kidney cancer. V and J are TRBV18 and TRBJ2-7; possible D gene TRBD1, 6 bases. The specimen comprised CD4+ or CD8+ T cells sorted from blood, sampled in a trial of the OX40 agonist ivuxolimab. The CDR3 region has the DNA TGTGCCAGCTCACCACATCCGCCGGGACAAGGGGGCTACGAGCAGTACTTC. Protein sequence: CASSPHPPGQGGYEQYF.